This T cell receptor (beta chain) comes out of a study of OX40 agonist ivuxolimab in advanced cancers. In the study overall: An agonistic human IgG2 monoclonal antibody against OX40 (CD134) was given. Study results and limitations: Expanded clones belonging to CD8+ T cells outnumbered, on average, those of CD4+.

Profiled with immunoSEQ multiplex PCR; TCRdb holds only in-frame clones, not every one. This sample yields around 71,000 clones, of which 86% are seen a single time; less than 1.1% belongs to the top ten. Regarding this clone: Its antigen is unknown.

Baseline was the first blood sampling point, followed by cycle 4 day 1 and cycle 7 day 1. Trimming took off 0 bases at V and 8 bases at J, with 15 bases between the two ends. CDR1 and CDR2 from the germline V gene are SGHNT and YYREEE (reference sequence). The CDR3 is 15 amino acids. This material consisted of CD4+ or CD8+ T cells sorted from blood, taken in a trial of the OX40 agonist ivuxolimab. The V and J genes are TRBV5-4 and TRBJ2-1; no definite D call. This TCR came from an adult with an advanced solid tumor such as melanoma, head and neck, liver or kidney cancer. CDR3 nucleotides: TGTGCCAGCAGCTTGGGTGCCCTCTCTGTCTATGAGCAGTTCTTC. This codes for CASSLGALSVYEQFF.